This TCR beta chain was recovered during a study of blood T cells in healthy people across ages. The study, taken as a whole, reports: The study found TCR beta diversity correlated strongly with naive T cell percentage.

Using a J-beta primer mix together with a sample-barcoded 5' primer, a second PCR was run for about 6 to 12 cycles. A single record per CDR3 protein comes from TCRdb applying MiXCR to the 5' RACE reads. The profile shows 1.5 million to 2 million distinct CDR3 sequences, over 25% of them singletons. Germline V gene lookup returns CDR1 LGHNA and CDR2 YSLEER. CDR3 size: 15 residues. Trimming took off 0 bases at V and 2 bases at J, with 8 bases between the two ends. This clonotype was picked up many times. Its antigen is unknown. The source is a woman aged 25 to 39 in good health. Sequencing was done on a sample of blood. The chain has TRBV4-3 and TRBJ2-1; D remains unclear. The CDR3 coding sequence is TGCGCCAGCAGCCAAGATGAGGAACCCTACAATGAGCAGTTCTTC. Amino acids: CASSQDEEPYNEQFF.